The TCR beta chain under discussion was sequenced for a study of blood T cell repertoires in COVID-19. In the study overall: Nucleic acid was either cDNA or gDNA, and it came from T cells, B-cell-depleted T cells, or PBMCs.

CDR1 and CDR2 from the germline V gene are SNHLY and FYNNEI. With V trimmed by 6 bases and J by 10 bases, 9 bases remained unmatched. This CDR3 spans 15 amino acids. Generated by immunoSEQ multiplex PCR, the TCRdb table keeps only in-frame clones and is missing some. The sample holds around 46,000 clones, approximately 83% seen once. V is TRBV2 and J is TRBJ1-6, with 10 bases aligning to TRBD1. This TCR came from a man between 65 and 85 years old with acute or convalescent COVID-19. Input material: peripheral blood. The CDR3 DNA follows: TGTGCCAGCAGCTTGGGGGGACAGGGGTCCTCACCCCTCCACTTT. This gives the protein CASSLGGQGSSPLHF.